This TCR beta chain was profiled in a study of Ad26.COV2.S vaccination and SARS-CoV-2 variants. Study context: Intramuscular Ad26.COV2.S doses were given once or twice, 56 days apart.

Comments on this clone: What it recognizes is unknown.

Notes on the study in general: Researchers cautioned that TCR breadth and depth analyses may have underestimated total T cell responses. CD8+ and CD4+ T cells specific for spike reportedly responded with substantial breadth after vaccination.

Treatment in this sample: 15 to 20 received Ad26.COV2.S at low or high dose, single or two shots; several received placebo; per-sample allocation not given. At day 63 after the first vaccine or placebo injection, samples were drawn. Clones were read by immunoSEQ multiplex PCR, and TCRdb kept only the in-frame ones, dropping some. In the table there are approximately 400,000 clones, approximately 83% of which are singletons. With 6 bases clipped from V and 5 bases from J, the junction kept 4 bases outside the gene matches. The CDR3 covers 12 residues. In germline, CDR1 is SQVTM, CDR2 ANQGSEA. This TCR was sampled from a person between 18 and 65 years old who received the Ad26.COV2.S COVID-19 vaccine or a placebo. The V gene is TRBV29-1, the J gene TRBJ2-4, with TRBD1 matching 7 bases. The sequencing used peripheral blood, collected in a trial of Ad26.COV2.S vaccine versus placebo. The DNA of the CDR3 is TGCAGCGTCAGGGGGTTGGAAAACATTCAGTACTTC. Translation: CSVRGLENIQYF. Using reference TRBV29-1 and TRBJ2-4 for the parts outside the CDR3, the full variable domain is SAVISQKPSRDICQRGTSLTIQCQVDSQVTMMFWYRQQPGQSLTLIATANQGSEATYESGFVIDKFPISRPNLTFSTLTVSNMSPEDSSIYLCSVRGLENIQYFGAGTRLSVL.